This TCR beta chain derives from a study of blood T cell repertoires in COVID-19. This clone has a handful of counts. This table comes from immunoSEQ multiplex PCR, and its TCRdb copy is limited to in-frame clones, with some not included. The table includes about 210,000 clones, roughly nine tenths detected once. CDR1 is WSHSY, CDR2 SAAADI, per germline. The CDR3 covers 14 residues. Losses at the gene ends were 8 bases for V and 2 bases for J; bases not matched to a gene: 7. The V and J genes are TRBV10-2 and TRBJ2-7; 9 nucleotides line up with TRBD1. This receptor was identified in a man aged 40-55 years with acute or convalescent COVID-19. The specimen was peripheral blood. The CDR3 region has the DNA TGCGCCAGCCGGGGGACAGGGAACACCTACGAGCAGTACTTC. This gives the protein CASRGTGNTYEQYF.